The TCR beta chain described here comes from a study of blood T cell repertoires in COVID-19. About the study: T cells, B-cell-depleted T cells, or PBMCs provided the cDNA or gDNA that served as material.

Assay used: immunoSEQ multiplex PCR; TCRdb lists only in-frame clones, some missing. The sample shows roughly 20,000 clones, about 85% of them seen only once. The CDR3 covers 14 residues. The V gene end was trimmed by 6 bases and the J gene end by 4 bases; junction bases not matched to a gene: 8. CDR1 and CDR2 from the germline V gene are MDHEN and SYDVKM. The V gene is TRBV28, the J gene TRBJ1-1, with 7 bases fitting TRBD1. The sample was peripheral blood. The origin of this receptor is a human donor with active COVID-19. The donor label of this sample is uncertain. The CDR3 nucleotides are TGTGCCAGCAGACCCACAGGGGAAAGCACTGAAGCTTTCTTT. Protein: CASRPTGESTEAFF.